These 9 T cell receptor beta chains were sequenced from one sample in a study of identical twins. TCRdb passed the 5' RACE reads through MiXCR, listing each CDR3 protein once. The sample shows over 200,000 distinct CDR3 sequences, 9.4% of them seen only once. Sequencing was carried out using memory (CD45RO+) T cells sorted from blood. Receptor source: a woman between 18 and 30 years old in good health.

This chain joins TRBV5-8 and TRBJ1-3; D gene uncertain. CDR1 SGHTS and CDR2 YDEGEE come from the germline V gene. This CDR3 is 10 amino acids long. V shed 0 bases and J shed 8 bases, with 0 bases lying between them. The CDR3 loop is CASSLDTIYF. Here the CDR3 DNA reads TGTGCCAGCAGCTTGGACACCATATATTTT. Looking up the rest from reference TRBV5-8 and TRBJ1-3 gives the full variable domain: EAGVTQSPTHLIKTRGQQATLRCSPISGHTSVYWYQQALGLGLQFLLWYDEGEERNRGNFPPRFSGRQFPNYSSELNVNALELEDSALYLCASSLDTIYFGEGSWLTVV.

This clonotype was counted at least ten times. CDR3 protein: CASRYRQAEKLFF. The CDR3 DNA reads TGTGCCAGCAGGTACCGCCAAGCGGAAAAACTGTTTTTT. The chain uses TRBV7-8 and TRBJ1-4; D gene uncertain. Germline V gives CDR1 SGHVS, CDR2 FQNEAQ. The CDR3 is made up of 13 amino acids. The V end lost 6 bases, the J end lost 8 bases, and 13 bases lay between the germline ends.

V usage is TRBV29-1 and J usage is TRBJ1-1; the D gene is possibly TRBD1 (5 bases). The V gene lost 7 bases and the J gene lost 11 bases, with 17 bases spanning the gap. Germline lookup yields CDR1 SQVTM and CDR2 ANQGSEA. This CDR3 has 11 residues. CDR3 DNA: TGCAGCGCTGAGCGGGGCGGTGGGGCTTTCTTT. Its translation: CSAERGGGAFF.

V usage is TRBV7-6 and J usage is TRBJ2-5, with no clear D. CDR1 is SGHVS, CDR2 FNYEAQ, per germline. V was clipped by 0 bases and J by 2 bases, with 4 bases between them. CDR3 length: 13 amino acids. For the CDR3, the DNA is TGTGCCAGCAGCTTAGCTCCACAAGAGACCCAGTACTTC. Amino acid sequence: CASSLAPQETQYF.

This clonotype was seen only a few times. The chain combines TRBV7-9 with TRBJ1-4; D unresolved. Between the trimmed V and J ends, which lost 1 base and 7 bases, there was a span of 13 bases. The V gene's germline CDR1 is SEHNR and CDR2 FQNEAQ (reference sequence). The CDR3 is 15 residues long. This CDR3 reads CASSLGSQLGEKLFF. The CDR3 coding sequence is TGTGCCAGCAGCTTAGGTTCGCAGTTGGGTGAAAAACTGTTTTTT.

This clonotype has a handful of counts. V is TRBV5-1 and J is TRBJ2-3; either TRBD1 or TRBD2 may supply D (5 bases each). The CDR3 sequence is 15 residues long. Germline values: CDR1 SGHRS, CDR2 YFSETQ. V dropped 2 bases and J dropped 4 bases, with 14 bases sitting between them. CDR3 in DNA: TGCGCCAGCAGCTTTTCTGGGACGAAACCAGATACGCAGTATTTT. It encodes CASSFSGTKPDTQYF.

Only a few counts were recorded for this clonotype. The V call is TRBV6-1, the J call TRBJ2-5, with D perhaps being TRBD1 or TRBD2 (5 bases each). Germline CDR1 is MNHNS and CDR2 is SASEGT. Between the trimmed V and J ends, which lost 8 bases and 1 base, there was a span of 14 bases. CDR3 length equals 14 residues. This CDR3 reads CASGGLRGQETQYF. The CDR3 coding sequence is TGTGCCAGCGGGGGATTGAGGGGCCAAGAGACCCAGTACTTC.

This clonotype was observed a handful of times. The J gene is TRBJ2-4, the V gene TRBV2, with a weak D call TRBD2 (6 bases). The ends were cut back, 8 bases at V and 8 bases at J, with 13 bases in the middle. Germline V gene data show CDR1 as SNHLY and CDR2 as FYNNEI. The CDR3 has 12 amino acids. The CDR3, as DNA: TGTGCCAGCCTCGGAAGGGAGGACATTCAGTACTTC. Protein sequence: CASLGREDIQYF.

V gene TRBV20-1 combines with J gene TRBJ2-2; 8 bases fit TRBD2. CDR3 size: 17 residues. Germline V gives CDR1 DFQATT, CDR2 SNEGSKA (reference sequence). V shed 1 base and J 5 bases; nucleotides not matched to a gene: 12. CDR3 DNA: TGCAGTGCTAGAGCTTTTAGTCGGGAGGGAGGAACCGGGGAGCTGTTTTTT. Its protein is CSARAFSREGGTGELFF.